These T cell receptor beta chains were read from a single sample in a study of blood T cell repertoires in COVID-19. Assay used: immunoSEQ multiplex PCR; TCRdb lists only in-frame clones, some missing. The sample has about 31,000 clones, roughly nine tenths seen once. What was sequenced was peripheral blood. These receptors were obtained from a human donor with active COVID-19. The donor label of this sample is uncertain. The CDR3 runs from the conserved cysteine through the conserved F or W. A D gene is named only where the DNA matches it firmly. Clone size, where shown, is once, few, many, or a class for clones that have expanded.

D gene: .
V gene: TRBV7-2
J gene: TRBJ2-2
clone size: once
CDR3 DNA: TGTGCCAGCAGCTCCCAGGGGGGCACCGGGGAGCTGTTTTTT
CDR3 protein: CASSSQGGTGELFF

D gene: .
V gene: TRBV19
J gene: TRBJ1-6
clone size: .
CDR3 DNA: TGTGCCAGTACGTTCCCAGGGGATAATTCACCCCTCCACTTT
CDR3 protein: CASTFPGDNSPLHF

D gene: TRBD1
V gene: TRBV5-4
J gene: TRBJ2-5
clone size: .
CDR3 DNA: TGTGCCAGCAGCCGTAAAATGGGACAGGGAAAAGAGACCCAGTACTTC
CDR3 protein: CASSRKMGQGKETQYF

D gene: TRBD1
V gene: TRBV4-2
J gene: TRBJ1-1
clone size: .
CDR3 DNA: TGTGCCAGCAGCCAAGGGGCCCAGACAGGGTCCGAAGCTTTCTTT
CDR3 protein: CASSQGAQTGSEAFF

D gene: TRBD1
V gene: TRBV19
J gene: TRBJ1-6
clone size: .
CDR3 DNA: TGTGCCAGTAGTCCGATGGACAGGAATAATTCACCCCTCCACTTT
CDR3 protein: CASSPMDRNNSPLHF

D gene: TRBD2
V gene: TRBV6-2/TRBV6-3
J gene: TRBJ2-3
clone size: few
CDR3 DNA: TGTGCCAGCAGTTCGGGACTAGCGGGAGTGAGAGATACGCAGTATTTT
CDR3 protein: CASSSGLAGVRDTQYF

D gene: .
V gene: TRBV11-2
J gene: TRBJ2-1
clone size: medium-sized
CDR3 DNA: TGTGCCAGCAGCTTAGATTTTCTGAGGGAGCAGTTCTTC
CDR3 protein: CASSLDFLREQFF

D gene: TRBD2
V gene: TRBV28
J gene: TRBJ2-1
clone size: .
CDR3 DNA: TGTGCCAGCAGTACCCGAGCGGGACGAAGAGGTAATGAGCAGTTCTTC
CDR3 protein: CASSTRAGRRGNEQFF

D gene: .
V gene: TRBV7-9
J gene: TRBJ1-4
clone size: .
CDR3 DNA: TGTGCCAGCAGCTTAGCCTCGACAGTGAGTAATGAAAAACTGTTTTTT
CDR3 protein: CASSLASTVSNEKLFF

D gene: TRBD2
V gene: TRBV5-4
J gene: TRBJ2-1
clone size: .
CDR3 DNA: TGTGCCAGCAGATTCCTAGCGGGGGAGTACAATGAGCAGTTCTTC
CDR3 protein: CASRFLAGEYNEQFF

D gene: .
V gene: TRBV27
J gene: TRBJ2-7
clone size: .
CDR3 DNA: TGTGCCAGCAGTTTGGGGGCCAGGGTCGGCTACGAGCAGTACTTC
CDR3 protein: CASSLGARVGYEQYF

D gene: TRBD2
V gene: TRBV5-1
J gene: TRBJ2-1
clone size: .
CDR3 DNA: TGCGCCAGCAGCGAACCGGGACTAGTTGATGAGCAGTTCTTC
CDR3 protein: CASSEPGLVDEQFF

D gene: .
V gene: TRBV5-1
J gene: TRBJ2-2
clone size: .
CDR3 DNA: TGCGCCAGCAGCTTGGAGGGGTCTAGAAACACCGGGGAGCTGTTTTTT
CDR3 protein: CASSLEGSRNTGELFF

D gene: .
V gene: TRBV28
J gene: TRBJ2-1
clone size: .
CDR3 DNA: TGTGCCAGCAGAGGGGAGGTAAGCTCCTACAATGAGCAGTTCTTC
CDR3 protein: CASRGEVSSYNEQFF

D gene: TRBD1
V gene: TRBV18
J gene: TRBJ1-6
clone size: .
CDR3 DNA: TGTGCCAGCTCACCTTCGACAGGGGATAATTCACCCCTCCACTTT
CDR3 protein: CASSPSTGDNSPLHF

D gene: .
V gene: TRBV7-9
J gene: TRBJ2-5
clone size: .
CDR3 DNA: TGTGCCAGCAGCTCTACCGGGGGATCCGGTAGAGAGACCCAGTACTTC
CDR3 protein: CASSSTGGSGRETQYF

D gene: TRBD1
V gene: TRBV6-5
J gene: TRBJ1-4
clone size: .
CDR3 DNA: TGTGCCAGCAGTACAACCGGGACAGTAAATGAAAAACTGTTTTTT
CDR3 protein: CASSTTGTVNEKLFF

D gene: TRBD2
V gene: TRBV12-3/TRBV12-4
J gene: TRBJ2-3
clone size: .
CDR3 DNA: TGTGCCAGCACCCGGACTAGGACGGATACGCAGTATTTT
CDR3 protein: CASTRTRTDTQYF

D gene: .
V gene: TRBV18
J gene: TRBJ2-7
clone size: .
CDR3 DNA: TGTGCCAGCTCACCCCTACAGGGACGAGACTACGAGCAGTACTTC
CDR3 protein: CASSPLQGRDYEQYF

D gene: .
V gene: TRBV4-1
J gene: TRBJ2-4
clone size: .
CDR3 DNA: TGCGCCAGCAGCCAAGATGGCCGTTCCAAAAACATTCAGTACTTC
CDR3 protein: CASSQDGRSKNIQYF

D gene: TRBD1
V gene: TRBV7-2
J gene: TRBJ2-5
clone size: .
CDR3 DNA: TGTGCCAGCAGCAAGGACAGGGTTGTAGAGACCCAGTACTTC
CDR3 protein: CASSKDRVVETQYF

D gene: .
V gene: TRBV7-8
J gene: TRBJ1-1
clone size: few
CDR3 DNA: TGTGCCAGCAGCTCCTCTACAGGGAACACTGAAGCTTTCTTT
CDR3 protein: CASSSSTGNTEAFF

D gene: .
V gene: TRBV5-4
J gene: TRBJ2-2
clone size: once
CDR3 DNA: TGTGCCAGCAGCTTGGCAGGGCCAGGGTTCACCGGGGAGCTGTTTTTT
CDR3 protein: CASSLAGPGFTGELFF

D gene: .
V gene: TRBV30
J gene: TRBJ1-2
clone size: .
CDR3 DNA: TGTGCCTGGAGTGTGCACAGATTTTATGGCTACACCTTC
CDR3 protein: CAWSVHRFYGYTF

D gene: .
V gene: TRBV5-8
J gene: TRBJ1-3
clone size: .
CDR3 DNA: TGTGCCAGCAGCCCTCGGGACGGGAGCTCTGGAAACACCATATATTTT
CDR3 protein: CASSPRDGSSGNTIYF

D gene: .
V gene: TRBV27
J gene: TRBJ1-5
clone size: .
CDR3 DNA: TGTGCCAGCAGTTTGGGCTTTAATCAGCCCCAGCATTTT
CDR3 protein: CASSLGFNQPQHF

D gene: .
V gene: TRBV18
J gene: TRBJ2-4
clone size: .
CDR3 DNA: TGTGCCAGCTCACCACCTTCAGGGGCCAAAAACATTCAGTACTTC
CDR3 protein: CASSPPSGAKNIQYF

D gene: TRBD2
V gene: TRBV9
J gene: TRBJ2-7
clone size: .
CDR3 DNA: TGTGCCAGCAGCGCGACCGGGGGGGGAGACGAGCAGTACTTC
CDR3 protein: CASSATGGGDEQYF

D gene: TRBD1
V gene: TRBV9
J gene: TRBJ2-7
clone size: .
CDR3 DNA: TGTGCCAGCAGCGTAGGACAGGGGGCTACCTACGAGCAGTACTTC
CDR3 protein: CASSVGQGATYEQYF

D gene: .
V gene: TRBV7-3
J gene: TRBJ1-2
clone size: .
CDR3 DNA: TGTGCCAGCAGCCAACCCGCGGGTCAGCCTAACTATGGCTACACCTTC
CDR3 protein: CASSQPAGQPNYGYTF

D gene: .
V gene: TRBV7-3
J gene: TRBJ2-5
clone size: .
CDR3 DNA: TGTGCCAGCAGCTTAATTGGGGCCAGCCAAGAGACCCAGTACTTC
CDR3 protein: CASSLIGASQETQYF

D gene: TRBD2
V gene: TRBV6-1
J gene: TRBJ2-7
clone size: .
CDR3 DNA: TGTGCCAGCAGTGAGGGGGGGACGGTTAGCTCCTACGAGCAGTACTTC
CDR3 protein: CASSEGGTVSSYEQYF

D gene: .
V gene: TRBV28
J gene: TRBJ2-7
clone size: .
CDR3 DNA: TGTGCCAGCAGCCCTTCAGCTGGGTCGGGCGAGCAGTACTTC
CDR3 protein: CASSPSAGSGEQYF

D gene: .
V gene: TRBV5-1
J gene: TRBJ1-1
clone size: .
CDR3 DNA: TGCGCCAGCAGCTGGGGGACGGACAGCAACACTGAAGCTTTCTTT
CDR3 protein: CASSWGTDSNTEAFF

D gene: TRBD1
V gene: TRBV7-2
J gene: TRBJ1-2
clone size: .
CDR3 DNA: TGTGCCAGCAGCTTAGTCGGGACAGGGAACGGAAATGGCTACACCTTC
CDR3 protein: CASSLVGTGNGNGYTF

D gene: TRBD2
V gene: TRBV5-4
J gene: TRBJ2-3
clone size: .
CDR3 DNA: TGTGCCAGCAGCCCTCCCCCTACTAGCGGGGGGGCCTCGGATACGCAGTATTTT
CDR3 protein: CASSPPPTSGGASDTQYF

D gene: .
V gene: TRBV7-9
J gene: TRBJ2-7
clone size: .
CDR3 DNA: TGTGCCAGCAGCCAACAGGGCTCCTACGAGCAGTACTTC
CDR3 protein: CASSQQGSYEQYF

D gene: TRBD1
V gene: TRBV27
J gene: TRBJ2-1
clone size: .
CDR3 DNA: TGTGCCAGCAGTGAAGGGGACAGGTACAATGAGCAGTTCTTC
CDR3 protein: CASSEGDRYNEQFF

D gene: TRBD2
V gene: TRBV27
J gene: TRBJ2-7
clone size: .
CDR3 DNA: TGTGCCAGCAGTCTAAGGACTAGCGGAATGTACGAGCAGTACTTC
CDR3 protein: CASSLRTSGMYEQYF

D gene: TRBD2
V gene: TRBV10-3
J gene: TRBJ2-3
clone size: .
CDR3 DNA: TGTGCCATCAGTGGGTCCGGGGGGACCAACACAGATACGCAGTATTTT
CDR3 protein: CAISGSGGTNTDTQYF

D gene: TRBD1
V gene: TRBV5-1
J gene: TRBJ2-5
clone size: .
CDR3 DNA: TGCGCCAGCAGCTTGGGGCAGGGGGCATCTGCGGAGACCCAGTACTTC
CDR3 protein: CASSLGQGASAETQYF